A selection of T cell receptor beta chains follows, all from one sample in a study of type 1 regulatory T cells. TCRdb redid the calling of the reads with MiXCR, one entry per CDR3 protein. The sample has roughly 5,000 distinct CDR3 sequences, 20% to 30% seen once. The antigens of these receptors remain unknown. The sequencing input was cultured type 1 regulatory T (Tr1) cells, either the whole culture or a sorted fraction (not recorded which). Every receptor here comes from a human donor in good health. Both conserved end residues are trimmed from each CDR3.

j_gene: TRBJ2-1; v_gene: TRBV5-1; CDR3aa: ASSLKASLGNEQF
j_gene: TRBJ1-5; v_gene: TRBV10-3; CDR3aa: AISESRKNSNQPQH
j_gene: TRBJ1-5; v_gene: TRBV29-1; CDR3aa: SVGGTGCYSNQPQH
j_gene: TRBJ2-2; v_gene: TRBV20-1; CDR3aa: SARENTGELF
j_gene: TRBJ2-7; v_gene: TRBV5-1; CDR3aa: ASSQNYEQY
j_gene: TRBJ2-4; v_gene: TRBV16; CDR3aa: ASSPIRTKNIQY
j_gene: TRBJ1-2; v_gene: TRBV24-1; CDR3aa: ATSDLRSRGYT
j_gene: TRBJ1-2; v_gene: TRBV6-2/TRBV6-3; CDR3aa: ASIQSGRIPGGYT
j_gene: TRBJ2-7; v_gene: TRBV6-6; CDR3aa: ASSYSRTPGSPYEQY
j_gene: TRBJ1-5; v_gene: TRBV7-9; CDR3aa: ASSRGVVNQPQH
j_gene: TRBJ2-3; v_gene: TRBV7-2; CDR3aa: ASSLGHNTDTQY
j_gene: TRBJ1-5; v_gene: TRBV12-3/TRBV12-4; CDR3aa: ASNFGGISNQPQH
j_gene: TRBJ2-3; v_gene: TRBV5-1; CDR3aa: ASSLGRQGGFTDTQY
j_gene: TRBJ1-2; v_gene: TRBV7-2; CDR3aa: ASSLSRGRGYGYT
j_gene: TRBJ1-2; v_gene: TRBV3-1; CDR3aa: ASSQVRGRDGYT
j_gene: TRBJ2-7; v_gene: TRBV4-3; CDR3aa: ASSQGAGGPNEQY
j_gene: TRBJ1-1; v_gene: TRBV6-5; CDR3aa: ASSYFRGRNTEAF
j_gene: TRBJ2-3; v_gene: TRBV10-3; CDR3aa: AIMAGETTDTQY
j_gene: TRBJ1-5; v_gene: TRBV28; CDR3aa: ANSFSLSLRGVQPQH
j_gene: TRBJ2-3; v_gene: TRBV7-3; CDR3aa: ASSYTGLGTDTQY